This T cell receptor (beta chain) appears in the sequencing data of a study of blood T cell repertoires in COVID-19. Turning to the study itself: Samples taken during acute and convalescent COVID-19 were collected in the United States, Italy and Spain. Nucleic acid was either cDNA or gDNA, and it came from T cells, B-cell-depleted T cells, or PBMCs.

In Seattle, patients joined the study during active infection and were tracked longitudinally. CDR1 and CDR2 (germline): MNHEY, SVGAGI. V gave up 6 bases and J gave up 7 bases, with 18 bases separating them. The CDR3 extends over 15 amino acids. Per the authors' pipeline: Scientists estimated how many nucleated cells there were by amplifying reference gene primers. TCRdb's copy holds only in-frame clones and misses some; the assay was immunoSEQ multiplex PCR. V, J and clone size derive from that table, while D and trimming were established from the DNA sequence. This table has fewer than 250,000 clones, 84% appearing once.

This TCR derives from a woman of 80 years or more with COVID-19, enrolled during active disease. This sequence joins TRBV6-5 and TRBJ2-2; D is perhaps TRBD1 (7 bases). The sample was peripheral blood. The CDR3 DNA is TGTGCCAGCAGCGGGAGACAGGGTAGGAACGGGGAGCTGTTTTTT. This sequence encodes CASSGRQGRNGELFF.